This entry describes one T cell receptor (beta chain). MiXCR, applied by TCRdb to the RT-PCR reads, yields one record per CDR3 protein. The data contain more than 550,000 distinct CDR3 sequences, around 14% of them singletons. The CDR3 has 16 residues. Per the germline V gene, CDR1 is DFQATT and CDR2 is SNEGSKA (reference sequence). Trimming left V 6 bases short and J 6 bases short, with 24 bases between. The specimen sequenced was memory CD4+ T cells from blood. The gene calls are TRBV20-1 and TRBJ2-1; D is undetermined. This clonotype was obtained from a female donor in good health, serving as a healthy control. This CDR3 is CSAYPSVGRTFNEQFF. For the CDR3, the DNA is TGCAGTGCCTACCCCTCTGTGGGAAGGACGTTCAATGAGCAGTTCTTC.